The rows below give T cell receptor beta chains drawn from one sample of a study of shared clonotypes between healthy human individuals. Some clones are missing from TCRdb's copy, which holds only in-frame ones; the method was immunoSEQ multiplex PCR. Seen here are some 2 million clones, 85% to 95% observed once, and the top ten hold roughly 0.13%. The sequenced sample consisted of naive CD4+ T cells sorted from blood. These receptors were collected from a man aged 18 to 30 in good health. The CDR3 runs from the conserved cysteine through the conserved F or W. Fields, in order: CDR3 DNA, CDR3 protein, J gene, D gene, clone size, V gene. The D gene is left open where the match is weak. Rows give clone size only sometimes, using once, few, many, or a class for an expanded clone.

TGTGCCAGCAGTCGCGGGACAGAGAACACCGGGGAGCTGTTTTTT	CASSRGTENTGELFF	TRBJ2-2	-	-	TRBV6-5
TGCGCCAGCAGTGAGTCGAGGACAGGGGGCAACGAGCAGTACTTC	CASSESRTGGNEQYF	TRBJ2-7	TRBD1	-	TRBV10-1
TGTGCCAGCAGCCCTCGTTGGGGCACTGAAGCTTTCTTT	CASSPRWGTEAFF	TRBJ1-1	-	-	TRBV7-2
TGTGCCATCAGTGAGTCGCCGGAGACCGGGGAGCTGTTTTTT	CAISESPETGELFF	TRBJ2-2	-	-	TRBV10-3
TGTGCCAGCAGCACCCAAGGACAGGTTGGCACAGATACGCAGTATTTT	CASSTQGQVGTDTQYF	TRBJ2-3	TRBD1	-	TRBV7-9
TGTGCCAGCAGAGAATCCTCAGCGGGACGCACAGATACGCAGTATTTT	CASRESSAGRTDTQYF	TRBJ2-3	TRBD2	-	TRBV6-1
TGTGCCAGCTCACCACTCAGCCAAGAGACCCAGTACTTC	CASSPLSQETQYF	TRBJ2-5	-	-	TRBV18
TGTGCCAGCAGCCCCTCGGCAGGGGGGGGCTATGGCTACACCTTC	CASSPSAGGGYGYTF	TRBJ1-2	TRBD1	-	TRBV7-9
TGTGCCAGTAGCACCCTAGCGGGAGCCTACGAGCAGTACTTC	CASSTLAGAYEQYF	TRBJ2-7	TRBD2	-	TRBV19
TGTGCCAGCAGTTTATCGGGGAACACCGGGGAGCTGTTTTTT	CASSLSGNTGELFF	TRBJ2-2	-	-	TRBV28
TGTGCCAGCAGTTACGGGCTAGCGGGAGGGGATACGCAGTATTTT	CASSYGLAGGDTQYF	TRBJ2-3	TRBD2	-	TRBV6-6
TGCGCCAGCAGCCAAGAAGGGACAGGGATCTATGGCTACACCTTC	CASSQEGTGIYGYTF	TRBJ1-2	TRBD1	-	TRBV4-1
TGTGCCAGCAGGGCCGACAGATATAATTCACCCCTCCACTTT	CASRADRYNSPLHF	TRBJ1-6	-	-	TRBV2
TGCGCCAGCAGCTTGCAGACGGGCCCCTACGAGCAGTACTTC	CASSLQTGPYEQYF	TRBJ2-7	-	-	TRBV5-1
TGCGCCAGCAGCTCAACAGGGGGCGCGTATGCCAAAAACATTCAGTACTTC	CASSSTGGAYAKNIQYF	TRBJ2-4	TRBD1	once	TRBV5-1
TGTGCCAGCTCACCGACTCGACAGGGCGACTACGAGCAGTACTTC	CASSPTRQGDYEQYF	TRBJ2-7	TRBD1	once	TRBV18
TGTGCCAGCAGCCCAAGGGGGGCAGGGGGCTACGAGCAGTACTTC	CASSPRGAGGYEQYF	TRBJ2-7	-	-	TRBV11-2
TGTGCCAGCAGCCCGGGAAGAGGGGAAGATAATTCACCCCTCCACTTT	CASSPGRGEDNSPLHF	TRBJ1-6	-	-	TRBV7-9
TGTGCTCTAACAGGGGAAGGAAACACCATATATTTT	CALTGEGNTIYF	TRBJ1-3	TRBD1	-	TRBV30
TGTGCCAGCAAGTTGGAACAGGGAGCCTATGGCTACACCTTC	CASKLEQGAYGYTF	TRBJ1-2	-	-	TRBV6-5
TGCAGCGTTGCGGCCTTCATGAACACTGAAGCTTTCTTT	CSVAAFMNTEAFF	TRBJ1-1	-	-	TRBV29-1
TGTGCCAGCAGAGGAACAGGGCTCGGCTACAATGAGCAGTTCTTC	CASRGTGLGYNEQFF	TRBJ2-1	-	-	TRBV6-5
TGTGCCATCAGGACCTCTCAAGACGGTCTCCCTGGGGCCAACGTCCTGACTTTC	CAIRTSQDGLPGANVLTF	TRBJ2-6	-	-	TRBV10-3
TGTGCCAGCAGCGGTTGGACTGAAGCTTTCTTT	CASSGWTEAFF	TRBJ1-1	-	-	TRBV25-1
TGTGCCAGCAGGGGTGGTAGCAATCAGCCCCAGCATTTT	CASRGGSNQPQHF	TRBJ1-5	-	few	TRBV6-5
TGTGCCAGCTCGCCCTCGGGACAGGAGGTCGAAAAACTGTTTTTT	CASSPSGQEVEKLFF	TRBJ1-4	TRBD1	once	TRBV18
TGTGCCAGCAGTGAAATAACAGTATATGGCTACACCTTC	CASSEITVYGYTF	TRBJ1-2	-	-	TRBV6-1
TGTGCCACCCACTACGGGCCGGTGGGAGCACCCCTCCACTTT	CATHYGPVGAPLHF	TRBJ1-6	-	-	TRBV6-1
TGCGCCAGCAGCGCCTCACAGGGCCAGCCCCAGCATTTT	CASSASQGQPQHF	TRBJ1-5	-	-	TRBV5-1
TGTGCCACCAGCAGAGATAGGAGTGCCTTGAGCAATGAGCAGTTCTTC	CATSRDRSALSNEQFF	TRBJ2-1	-	-	TRBV15
TGTGCCAGCAGCTTGGGGAGTCCCTACGAGCAGTACTTC	CASSLGSPYEQYF	TRBJ2-7	-	-	TRBV11-2